The 24 T cell receptor beta chains below all came from one sample that was sequenced in a study of glioma-infiltrating T cells (dated by TCRdb to about 2016). TCRdb records Illumina MiSeq as the sequencer. TCR alpha and beta CDR3 regions were amplified with the iRepertoire nested amplicon-rescue multiplex PCR (arm-PCR) platform from RNA. TCRdb applied fastp at Q25 and MiXCR to the public reads, then kept only in-frame beta chains. Each entry is one CDR3 protein sequence, shown with its most common DNA and genes. The sample records 300,000 to 450,000 distinct CDR3 sequences, roughly two fifths of which are singletons. In total, the top ten clones hold around 12% of the sample. Sequenced material: glioma tissue, nonneoplastic brain tissue, or PBMCs (not recorded which). Receptors were obtained from a human donor with low-grade glioma or glioblastoma, undergoing nonglioma brain surgery, or in good health (not recorded which).

Worth noting for this clonotype: A much larger clone sits a single nucleotide away, making a read error possible. The rearrangement joins TRBV6-5 to TRBJ2-7; 12 bases match TRBD2. The CDR3 runs to 16 residues. The V segment lost 2 bases and the J segment 4 bases; nucleotides outside the gene matches: 6. Germline lookup yields CDR1 MNHEY and CDR2 SVGAGI. The CDR3 region has the DNA TGTGCCAGCAGTTACCTAGCGGGAGGGAAGAGGTACGAGCAGTACGTC. It encodes CASSYLAGGKRYEQYV.

This sequence joins TRBV28 and TRBJ2-5, with D possibly being TRBD2 (6 bases). CDR1 and CDR2 from the germline V gene are MDHEN and SYDVKM. This CDR3 has 15 amino acids. Deletions cut 10 bases from V and 1 base from J, with 19 bases between. The CDR3 DNA sequence: TGTGCCAACAGCTCAACGGGGGTCGGCCAAGAGACCCAGTACTTC. Its protein is CANSSTGVGQETQYF. Full variable domain (outside the CDR3, taken from reference TRBV28 and TRBJ2-5): DVKVTQSSRYLVKRTGEKVFLECVQDMDHENMFWYRQDPGLGLRLIYFSYDVKMKEKGDIPEGYSVSREKKERFSLILESASTNQTSMYLCANSSTGVGQETQYFGPGTRLLVL.

In this sample, this clonotype turned up a few times. The V and J genes are TRBV27 and TRBJ1-1; 7 nucleotides match TRBD1. Germline V CDR1 and CDR2: MNHEY, SMNVEV (reference sequence). CDR3 size: 14 residues. This CDR3 is CACAGDRSNTEAFF. The CDR3 DNA reads TGTGCATGCGCGGGGGACAGATCGAACACTGAAGCTTTCTTT.

This clonotype has a handful of counts. One end of the junction is discordant with germline, which a read error may explain. The chain uses TRBV7-7 and TRBJ2-3, with 10 bases lining up with TRBD2. Germline V gene sequence: CDR1 SSHAT, CDR2 FNYEAQ (reference sequence). This CDR3 spans 17 amino acids. CDR3 coding DNA: TGTGCTAGCAGCTTAGCACCCAGCGGGAGGGTTACAGATACGCAGTATTTT. Protein: CASSLAPSGRVTDTQYF.

The V and J genes are TRBV19 and TRBJ1-2; 7 bases align to TRBD1. This CDR3 has 16 amino acids. CDR1 LNHDA and CDR2 SQIVND come from the germline V gene (reference sequence). The junction had 11 bases not matched to a gene; V was cut back by 5 bases and J by 2 bases. The CDR3 bases are TGTGCCAGTAGTTTTCAACCCCTGACAGGGAACTATGGCTACACCTTC. Translation: CASSFQPLTGNYGYTF.

This chain links TRBV15 with TRBJ1-2; no clear D. The CDR3 spans 14 residues. V was cut by 4 bases and J by 6 bases, with 15 bases left in between. Germline V CDR1 and CDR2: LNHNV, YYDKDF (reference sequence). DNA of the CDR3: TGTGCCACCAGCACTGGGGTTTTGGTCGATGGCTACACCTTC. Residues: CATSTGVLVDGYTF.

A word on this clonotype: A clone one base away is much larger, so this may be a read error. The chain combines TRBV20-1 with TRBJ1-1, with 9 bases fitting TRBD1. The V gene's germline CDR1 is DFQATT and CDR2 SNEGSKA (reference sequence). This CDR3 has 14 amino acids. The CDR3 loop reads CSGSTGGSLAEAFF. In nucleotides, the CDR3 is TGCAGCGGATCGACAGGGGGGAGTTTGGCTGAAGCTTTCTTT.

Points on this clonotype: Its ends do not fully match the called genes, so a read error is possible. CDR3 nucleotides: TGCAGTGCTCGGCAGGGGAGCTCTGAGGCCAACGTCCTGACTTTC. Encoded protein: CSARQGSSEANVLTF. This sequence joins TRBV20-1 and TRBJ2-6; D may be TRBD1 (6 bases). From germline, CDR1 is DFQATT and CDR2 SNEGSKA (reference sequence). The CDR3 loop spans 15 amino acids.

This clonotype was observed once. The chain is built from TRBV7-2 and TRBJ1-5, with D tentatively TRBD1 (5 bases). The ends were cut back, 0 bases at V and 6 bases at J, with 15 bases in the middle. Per the germline V gene, CDR1 is SGHTA and CDR2 is FQGNSA. The CDR3 covers 16 residues. The CDR3 DNA is TGTGCCAGCAGCTTAGCTCTCGGGGGAGGAAGTCAGCCCCAGCATTTT. Protein: CASSLALGGGSQPQHF.

This clonotype came up many times. The chain links TRBV6-1 to TRBJ1-1; a possible D gene is TRBD1 (6 bases). Deletions cut 5 bases from V and 0 bases from J, with 16 bases between. This CDR3 has 16 amino acids. CDR1 and CDR2 (germline): MNHNS, SASEGT. CDR3 nucleotide sequence: TGTGCCAGCAGTTTTTCACCGGGACACATGAACACTGAAGCTTTCTTT. Translating it yields CASSFSPGHMNTEAFF.

Worth noting for this clonotype: This may stem from a read error, because a much larger clone lies one nucleotide away. V and J are TRBV20-1 and TRBJ1-3; no clear D. Germline V lookup: CDR1 DFQATT, CDR2 SNEGSKA (reference sequence). The ends were cut back, 3 bases at V and 4 bases at J, with 13 bases in the middle. The CDR3 sequence is 14 residues long. The CDR3: CSASNVAQGNTIYF. The CDR3 DNA reads TGCAGTGCTAGTAACGTGGCCCAGGGAAACACCATATATTTT.

This clonotype has just one count. The chain has TRBV12-3 or TRBV12-4 and TRBJ1-4; D is uncertain. The CDR3 is 15 amino acids. V lost 3 bases and J 7 bases, leaving 15 bases between the germline ends. CDR3 nucleotides: TGTGCCAGCAGTTTGTCGCGGACCGGTGGTGAAAAACTGTTTTTT. Its translation is CASSLSRTGGEKLFF.

In this sample, this clonotype turned up many times. The chain combines TRBV28 with TRBJ2-1, with TRBD1 identical over 7 bases. Trimming cost V 5 bases and J 8 bases; bases outside gene matches: 9. Germline V gene lookup returns CDR1 MDHEN and CDR2 SYDVKM. The CDR3 is 14 amino acids. CDR3 amino acids: CASSLRQGWDEQFF. The CDR3 coding sequence is TGTGCCAGCAGTCTTAGACAGGGCTGGGATGAGCAGTTCTTC.

This CDR3 is CSARTYRVPPQETQYF. CDR3 nucleotide sequence: TGCAGTGCCCGGACCTACAGGGTTCCCCCCCAAGAGACCCAGTACTTC. The chain recombines TRBV20-1 with TRBJ2-5, with TRBD1 as a possible D gene (6 bases). Germline CDR1 and CDR2: DFQATT and SNEGSKA (reference sequence). CDR3 length: 16 amino acids. V was shortened by 6 bases and J by 1 base, with 21 bases between the two germline ends.

The table lists this clonotype with a count of one. A read error is possible here, since a much larger clone lies one base away. The missing conserved phenylalanine or tryptophan at the end of this CDR3 makes a read error likely. The chain has TRBV20-1 and TRBJ2-7; the match to TRBD1 covers 7 bases. The CDR3 runs to 12 residues. The junction had 6 bases not matched to a gene; V was cut back by 5 bases and J by 5 bases. The germline CDR1 and CDR2 sequences are DFQATT and SNEGSKA (reference sequence). CDR3 nucleotide sequence: TGCAGTGCTCCGCGACAGGGCGACGAGCAGTACTCC. This codes for CSAPRQGDEQYS.

The chain uses TRBV12-3 or TRBV12-4 and TRBJ2-1; tentative D call: TRBD2 (6 bases). The CDR3 is 14 residues long. The V end was cut by 0 bases, the J end by 7 bases, with 10 bases between. In DNA, the CDR3 is TGTGCCAGCAGTTTAGCGTCTAGCGTTAATGAGCAGTTCTTC. Translated: CASSLASSVNEQFF.

This clonotype has just a few counts. Written as DNA, the CDR3 is TGTGCCAGCAGGAGACCGGGACTAGCGGGAGTAGAGCAGTTCTTC. Protein: CASRRPGLAGVEQFF. This rearrangement joins TRBV7-8 to TRBJ2-1; 14 nucleotides match TRBD2. The CDR3 totals 15 residues. Germline trimming cut 6 bases from V and 10 bases from J; bases unmatched to any gene: 8. Per germline, CDR1 SGHVS and CDR2 FQNEAQ.

This clonotype was recorded at least ten times. DNA of the CDR3: TGCAGTGCTAGAGCGCCAGCGCGTAACCAAGAGACCCAGTACTTC. Translating gives CSARAPARNQETQYF. The chain combines TRBV20-1 with TRBJ2-5, with D hard to call. CDR1 is DFQATT, CDR2 SNEGSKA, per germline (reference sequence). The V end was cut by 1 base, the J end by 0 bases, with 12 bases between. CDR3 length: 15 residues.

This clonotype has only one observation. The chain is built from TRBV10-3 and TRBJ1-5; maybe TRBD1 (5 bases). The CDR3 contains 12 residues. The germline V gene encodes CDR1 ENHRY and CDR2 SYGVKD. The V end was cut by 5 bases, the J end by 4 bases, with 6 bases between. CDR3: CAISKGNQPQHF. CDR3 nucleotides: TGTGCCATCAGTAAGGGGAATCAGCCCCAGCATTTT.

With regard to this clonotype: The germline gene is not matched at one end of the junction; a read error may be the cause. The chain is built from TRBV28 and TRBJ1-6; D may be TRBD1 (5 bases). The CDR3 totals 13 residues. CDR1 and CDR2 from the germline V gene are MDHEN and SYDVKM. DNA of the CDR3: TGTGCCAGCAGCCTCGGCGGGGCGGCACCCCACCACTTT. It encodes CASSLGGAAPHHF.

The chain carries TRBV28 and TRBJ1-1; 9 bases fit TRBD1. With V trimmed by 6 bases and J by 3 bases, 5 bases remained unmatched. Germline V gene lookup returns CDR1 MDHEN and CDR2 SYDVKM. The CDR3 has 14 residues. CDR3 sequence reads: CASRRDRGDTEAFF. The CDR3 DNA reads TGTGCCAGCAGACGTGACAGGGGGGACACTGAAGCTTTCTTT.

Note on this clonotype: A clone one base away is much larger, so this may be a read error. This sequence joins TRBV28 and TRBJ2-3, with D possibly called TRBD1 or TRBD2 (6 bases each). This CDR3 is 17 amino acids long. The V gene's germline CDR1 is MDHEN and CDR2 SYDVKM. The V and J ends lost 1 base and 5 bases respectively, with 19 bases between them. The CDR3 is CASSLLIGGKGKDTQYF. CDR3 sequence (DNA): TGTGCCAGCAGTTTATTAATCGGGGGCAAGGGGAAAGATACGCAGTATTTT.

This clonotype was counted between two and nine times. V gene TRBV19 combines with J gene TRBJ1-1; 9 bases fit TRBD1. J was trimmed by 5 bases and V by 2 bases; bases with no gene match: 9. Germline lookup yields CDR1 LNHDA and CDR2 SQIVND (reference sequence). This CDR3 is built from 16 residues. The CDR3 sequence: CASSITPDRGKTEAFF. In DNA form, the CDR3 reads TGTGCCAGTAGTATAACTCCCGACAGGGGGAAGACTGAAGCTTTCTTT.

This clonotype was seen many times. The gene calls are TRBV27 and TRBJ1-5, with unresolved D. V lost 5 bases, J lost 6 bases, and 8 bases lay in between. Per germline, CDR1 MNHEY and CDR2 SMNVEV (reference sequence). The CDR3 sequence is 12 residues long. The CDR3 coding sequence is TGTGCCAGCAGTATCCTGGGTCAGCCCCAGCATTTT. Encoded protein: CASSILGQPQHF.